This TCR beta chain was identified in a study of blood T cell repertoires in COVID-19. Across the whole study: Both acute and convalescent COVID-19 samples were obtained from the United States, Italy and Spain.

The CDR3 is 18 amino acids. Germline lookup yields CDR1 LGHDT and CDR2 YNNKEL (reference sequence). V was pared by 0 bases and J by 1 base, with 6 bases of the junction left unmatched. Generated by immunoSEQ multiplex PCR, the TCRdb table keeps only in-frame clones and is missing some. The sample lists roughly 350,000 clones; more than 75% were seen once. The source of this sequence is a woman in her late teens or twenties who had recovered from COVID-19. The chain is built from TRBV3-1 (or the pseudogene TRBV3-2) and TRBJ2-3, with 11 bases lining up with TRBD2. Material for sequencing was peripheral blood. This CDR3 is CASSQEPQLAGGTDTQYF. The CDR3 DNA reads as TGTGCCAGCAGCCAAGAACCCCAACTAGCGGGAGGCACAGATACGCAGTATTTT.